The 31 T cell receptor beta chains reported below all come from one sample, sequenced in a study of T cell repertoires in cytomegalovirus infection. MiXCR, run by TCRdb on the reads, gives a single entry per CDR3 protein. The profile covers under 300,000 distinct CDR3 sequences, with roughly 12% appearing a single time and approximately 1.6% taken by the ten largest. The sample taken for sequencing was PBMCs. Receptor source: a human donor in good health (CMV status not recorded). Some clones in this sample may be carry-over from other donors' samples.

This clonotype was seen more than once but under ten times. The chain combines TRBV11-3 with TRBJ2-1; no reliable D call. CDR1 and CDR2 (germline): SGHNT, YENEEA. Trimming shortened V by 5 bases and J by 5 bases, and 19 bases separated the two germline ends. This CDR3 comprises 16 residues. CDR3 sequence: CASSPTGLNRNNEQFF. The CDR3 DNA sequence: TGTGCCAGCAGCCCCACGGGTCTGAATAGGAACAATGAGCAGTTCTTC.

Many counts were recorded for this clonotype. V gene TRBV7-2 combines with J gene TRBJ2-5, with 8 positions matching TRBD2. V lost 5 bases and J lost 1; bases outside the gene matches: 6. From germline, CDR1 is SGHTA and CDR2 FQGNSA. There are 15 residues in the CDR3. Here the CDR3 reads CASSPHSGTQETQYF. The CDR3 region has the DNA TGTGCCAGCAGCCCTCATAGCGGGACCCAAGAGACCCAGTACTTC.

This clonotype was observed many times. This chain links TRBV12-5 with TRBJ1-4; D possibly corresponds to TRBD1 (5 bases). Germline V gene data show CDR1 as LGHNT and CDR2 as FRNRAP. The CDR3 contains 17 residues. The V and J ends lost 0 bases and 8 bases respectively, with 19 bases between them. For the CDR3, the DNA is TGTGCTAGTGGTTTGGTATCCGAGACAGCTGTTTTAGAAAAACTGTTTTTT. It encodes CASGLVSETAVLEKLFF.

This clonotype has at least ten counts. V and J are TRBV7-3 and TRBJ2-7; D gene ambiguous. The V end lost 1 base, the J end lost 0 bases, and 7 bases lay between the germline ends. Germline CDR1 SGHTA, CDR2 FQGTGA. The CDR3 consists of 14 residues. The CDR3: CASSLMPASYEQYF. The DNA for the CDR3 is TGTGCCAGCAGCTTAATGCCCGCCTCCTACGAGCAGTACTTC.

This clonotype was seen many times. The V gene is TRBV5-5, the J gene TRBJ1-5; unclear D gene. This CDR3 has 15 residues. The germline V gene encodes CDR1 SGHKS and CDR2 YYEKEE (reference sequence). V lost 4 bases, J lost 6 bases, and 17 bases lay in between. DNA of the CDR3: TGTGCCAGCAGCCCGACGGACGGGCCGGGTCAGCCCCAGCATTTT. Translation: CASSPTDGPGQPQHF.

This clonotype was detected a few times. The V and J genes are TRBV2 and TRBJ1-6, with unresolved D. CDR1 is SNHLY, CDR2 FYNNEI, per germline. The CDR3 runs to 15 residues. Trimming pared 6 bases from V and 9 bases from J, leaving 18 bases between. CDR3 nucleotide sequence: TGTGCCAGCAGAGCGATGTGGGGAGGAGGTTCACCCCTCCACTTT. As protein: CASRAMWGGGSPLHF.

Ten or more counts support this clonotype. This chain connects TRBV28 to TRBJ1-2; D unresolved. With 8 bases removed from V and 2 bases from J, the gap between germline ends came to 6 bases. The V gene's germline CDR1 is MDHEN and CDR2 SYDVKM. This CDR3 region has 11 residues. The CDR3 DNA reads TGTGCCAGCGCGGGGAACTATGGCTACACCTTC. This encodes CASAGNYGYTF.

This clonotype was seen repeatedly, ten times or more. CDR3 bases: TGTGCCAGCAGCTTAAACTGGCAGGGCGAGGCAACGCAGTATTTT. This gives the protein CASSLNWQGEATQYF. V gene TRBV7-2 combines with J gene TRBJ2-3; perhaps TRBD1 as D (5 bases). V was pared by 2 bases and J by 9 bases, with 18 bases between. CDR1 and CDR2 (germline): SGHTA, FQGNSA. The CDR3 length is 15 residues.

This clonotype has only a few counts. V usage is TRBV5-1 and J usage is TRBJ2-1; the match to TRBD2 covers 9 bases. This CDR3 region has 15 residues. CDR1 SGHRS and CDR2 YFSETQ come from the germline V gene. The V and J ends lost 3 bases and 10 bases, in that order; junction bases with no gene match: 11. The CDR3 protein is CASSSDSGRENEQFF. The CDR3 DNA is TGCGCCAGCAGCTCTGATAGCGGGAGAGAGAACGAGCAGTTCTTC. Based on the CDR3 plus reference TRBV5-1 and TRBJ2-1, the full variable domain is KAGVTQTPRYLIKTRGQQVTLSCSPISGHRSVSWYQQTPGQGLQFLFEYFSETQRNKGNFPGRFSGRQFSNSRSEMNVSTLELGDSALYLCASSSDSGRENEQFFGPGTRLTVL.

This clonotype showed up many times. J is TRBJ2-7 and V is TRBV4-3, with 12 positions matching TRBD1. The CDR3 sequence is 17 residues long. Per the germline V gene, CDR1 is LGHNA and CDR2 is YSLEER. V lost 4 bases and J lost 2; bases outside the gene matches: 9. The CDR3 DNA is TGCGCCAGCAGCCTCGCCGCGGGACAGGGGGCCGCCTACGAGCAGTACTTC. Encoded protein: CASSLAAGQGAAYEQYF.

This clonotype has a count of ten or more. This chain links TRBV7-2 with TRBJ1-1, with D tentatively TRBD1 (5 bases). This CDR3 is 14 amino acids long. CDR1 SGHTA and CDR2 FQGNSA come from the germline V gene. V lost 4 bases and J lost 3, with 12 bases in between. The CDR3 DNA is TGTGCCAGCAGCTCCCTGCCGGGACACACTGAAGCTTTCTTT. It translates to CASSSLPGHTEAFF.

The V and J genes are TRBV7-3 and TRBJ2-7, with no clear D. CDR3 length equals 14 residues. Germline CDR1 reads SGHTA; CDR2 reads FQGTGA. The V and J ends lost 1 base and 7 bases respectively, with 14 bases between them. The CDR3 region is CASSLNSGRGEQYF. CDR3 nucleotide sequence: TGTGCCAGCAGCTTAAATTCGGGCCGTGGGGAGCAGTACTTC.

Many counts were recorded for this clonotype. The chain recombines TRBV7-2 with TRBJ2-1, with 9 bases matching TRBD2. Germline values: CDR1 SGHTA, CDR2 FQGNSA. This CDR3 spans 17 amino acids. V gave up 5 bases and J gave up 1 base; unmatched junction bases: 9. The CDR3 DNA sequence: TGTGCCAGCAGCCCTGAGGGACTAGCATTTTCCTACAATGAGCAGTTCTTC. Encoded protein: CASSPEGLAFSYNEQFF.

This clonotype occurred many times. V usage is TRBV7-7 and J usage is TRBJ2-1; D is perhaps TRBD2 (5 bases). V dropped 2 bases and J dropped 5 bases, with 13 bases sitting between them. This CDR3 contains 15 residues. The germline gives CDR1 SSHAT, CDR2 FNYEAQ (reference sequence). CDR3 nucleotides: TGTGCCAGCAGCTTAACCCCCGACGGGAACAATGAGCAGTTCTTC. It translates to CASSLTPDGNNEQFF.

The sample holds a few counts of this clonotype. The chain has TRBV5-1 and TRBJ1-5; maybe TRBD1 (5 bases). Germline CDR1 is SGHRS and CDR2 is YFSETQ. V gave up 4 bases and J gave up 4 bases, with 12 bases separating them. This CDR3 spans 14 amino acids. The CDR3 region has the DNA TGCGCCAGCAGCGGGGACGGGGGTAATCAGCCCCAGCATTTT. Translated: CASSGDGGNQPQHF. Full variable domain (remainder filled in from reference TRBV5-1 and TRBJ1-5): KAGVTQTPRYLIKTRGQQVTLSCSPISGHRSVSWYQQTPGQGLQFLFEYFSETQRNKGNFPGRFSGRQFSNSRSEMNVSTLELGDSALYLCASSGDGGNQPQHFGDGTRLSIL.

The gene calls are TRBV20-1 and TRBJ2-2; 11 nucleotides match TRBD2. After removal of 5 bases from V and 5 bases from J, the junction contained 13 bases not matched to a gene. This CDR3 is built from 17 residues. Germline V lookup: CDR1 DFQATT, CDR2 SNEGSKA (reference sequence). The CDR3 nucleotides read TGCAGTGCTCCCTGGGTAGCGGGAGGGCGGGGTACCGGGGAGCTGTTTTTT. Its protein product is CSAPWVAGGRGTGELFF.

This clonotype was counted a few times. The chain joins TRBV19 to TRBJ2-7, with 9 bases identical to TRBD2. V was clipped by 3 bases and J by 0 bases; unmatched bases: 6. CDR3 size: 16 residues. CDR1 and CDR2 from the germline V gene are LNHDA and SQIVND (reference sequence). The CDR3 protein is CASSISSGTSSYEQYF. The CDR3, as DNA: TGTGCCAGTAGTATCTCTAGCGGGACCAGCTCCTACGAGCAGTACTTC.

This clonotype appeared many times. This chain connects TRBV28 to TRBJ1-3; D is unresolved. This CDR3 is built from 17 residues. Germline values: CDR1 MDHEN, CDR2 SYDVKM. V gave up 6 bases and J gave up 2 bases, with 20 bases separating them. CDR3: CASSILGPKEAGNTIYF. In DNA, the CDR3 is TGTGCCAGCAGCATTTTAGGGCCCAAAGAAGCTGGAAACACCATATATTTT.

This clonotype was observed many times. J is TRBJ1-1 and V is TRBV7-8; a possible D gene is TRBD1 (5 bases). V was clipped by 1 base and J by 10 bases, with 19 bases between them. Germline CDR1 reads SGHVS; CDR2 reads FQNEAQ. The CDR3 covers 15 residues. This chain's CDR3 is CASSLGEGSGLGAFF. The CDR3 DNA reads TGTGCCAGCAGCTTAGGCGAGGGGAGTGGGCTTGGAGCTTTCTTT.

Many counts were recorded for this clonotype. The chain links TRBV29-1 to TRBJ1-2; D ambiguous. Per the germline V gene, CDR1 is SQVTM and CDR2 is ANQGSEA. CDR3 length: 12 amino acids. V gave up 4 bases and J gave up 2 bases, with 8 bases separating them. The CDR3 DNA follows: TGCAGCGTTGCCCCAGGAAACTATGGCTACACCTTC. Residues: CSVAPGNYGYTF.

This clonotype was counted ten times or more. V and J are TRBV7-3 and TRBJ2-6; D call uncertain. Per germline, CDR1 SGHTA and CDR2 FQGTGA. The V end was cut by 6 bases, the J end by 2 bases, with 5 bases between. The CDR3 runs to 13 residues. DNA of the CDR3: TGTGCCAGCAGGAGTACTGGGGCCAACGTCCTGACTTTC. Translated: CASRSTGANVLTF.

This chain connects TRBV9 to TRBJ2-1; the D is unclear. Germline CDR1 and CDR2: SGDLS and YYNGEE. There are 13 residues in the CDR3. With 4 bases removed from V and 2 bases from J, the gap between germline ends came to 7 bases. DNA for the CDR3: TGTGCCAGCAGCAAACTACCCTACAATGAGCAGTTCTTC. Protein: CASSKLPYNEQFF.

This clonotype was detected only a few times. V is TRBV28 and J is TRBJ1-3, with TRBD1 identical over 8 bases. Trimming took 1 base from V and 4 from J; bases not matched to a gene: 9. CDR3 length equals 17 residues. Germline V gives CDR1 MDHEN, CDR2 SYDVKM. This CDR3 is CASSLLMDRELGNTIYF. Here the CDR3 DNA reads TGTGCCAGCAGTTTATTAATGGACAGGGAACTCGGAAACACCATATATTTT.

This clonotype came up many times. CDR3 nucleotides: TGTGCCAGCAGCTTAGGCAGGCCTTCCCCAGATTCACCCCTCCACTTT. Translation: CASSLGRPSPDSPLHF. This chain links TRBV11-2 with TRBJ1-6; D is unclear. Per germline, CDR1 SGHAT and CDR2 FQNNGV. V shed 1 base and J shed 8 bases, with 15 bases lying between them. CDR3 length equals 16 residues. The full variable domain, rest sourced from reference TRBV11-2 and TRBJ1-6, is EAGVAQSPRYKIIEKRQSVAFWCNPISGHATLYWYQQILGQGPKLLIQFQNNGVVDDSQLPKDRFSAERLKGVDSTLKIQPAKLEDSAVYLCASSLGRPSPDSPLHFGNGTRLTVT.

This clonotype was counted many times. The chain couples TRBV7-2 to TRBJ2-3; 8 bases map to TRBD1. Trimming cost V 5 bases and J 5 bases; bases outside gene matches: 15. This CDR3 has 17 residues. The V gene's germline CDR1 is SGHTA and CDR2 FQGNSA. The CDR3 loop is CASSPLGQGAPKDTQYF. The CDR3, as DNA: TGTGCCAGCAGCCCCCTAGGGCAGGGGGCGCCAAAAGATACGCAGTATTTT. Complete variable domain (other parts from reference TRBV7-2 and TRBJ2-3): GAGVSQSPSNKVTEKGKDVELRCDPISGHTALYWYRQSLGQGLEFLIYFQGNSAPDKSGLPSDRFSAERTGGSVSTLTIQRTQQEDSAVYLCASSPLGQGAPKDTQYFGPGTRLTVL.

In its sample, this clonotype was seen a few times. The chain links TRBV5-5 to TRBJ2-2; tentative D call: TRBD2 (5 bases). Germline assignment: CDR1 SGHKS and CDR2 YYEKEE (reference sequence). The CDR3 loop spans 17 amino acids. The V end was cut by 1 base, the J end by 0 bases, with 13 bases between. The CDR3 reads CASSLSLATSNTGELFF. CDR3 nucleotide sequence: TGTGCCAGCAGCTTGTCCCTAGCAACTTCGAACACCGGGGAGCTGTTTTTT.

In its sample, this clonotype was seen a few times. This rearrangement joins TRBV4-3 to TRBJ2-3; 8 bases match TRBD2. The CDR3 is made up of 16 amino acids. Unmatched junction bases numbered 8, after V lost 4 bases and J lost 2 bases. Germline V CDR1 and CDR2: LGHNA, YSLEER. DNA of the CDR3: TGCGCCAGCAGCCGACATAGCGGGGTGGCCACAGATACGCAGTATTTT. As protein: CASSRHSGVATDTQYF.

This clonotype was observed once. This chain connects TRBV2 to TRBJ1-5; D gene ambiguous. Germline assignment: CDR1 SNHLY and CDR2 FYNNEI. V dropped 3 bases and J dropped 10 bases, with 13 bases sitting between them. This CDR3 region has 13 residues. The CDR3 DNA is TGTGCCAGCAGTGATAATAACGGGTTTCCCCAGCATTTT. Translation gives CASSDNNGFPQHF.

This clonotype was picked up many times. Written as DNA, the CDR3 is TGTGCCAGCAGCCAAGATAGGGCTAGCGGGAGGGGTGGCCAGTTCTTC. It specifies CASSQDRASGRGGQFF. The genes are TRBV4-2 and TRBJ2-1; 12 bases map to TRBD2. Germline V gene data show CDR1 as LGHNA and CDR2 as YNFKEQ. With V trimmed by 0 bases and J by 13 bases, 10 bases remained unmatched. This CDR3 contains 16 residues.

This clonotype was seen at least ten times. The CDR3 DNA sequence: TGTGCCAGCAGTATGGCGGGAGGGGATCACGAGCAGTACTTC. Protein: CASSMAGGDHEQYF. The chain recombines TRBV25-1 with TRBJ2-7, with 9 positions matching TRBD2. The CDR3 has 14 residues. J lost 5 bases, V lost 5 bases, and 7 bases had no gene match. Germline CDR1 MGHDK, CDR2 SYGVNS.

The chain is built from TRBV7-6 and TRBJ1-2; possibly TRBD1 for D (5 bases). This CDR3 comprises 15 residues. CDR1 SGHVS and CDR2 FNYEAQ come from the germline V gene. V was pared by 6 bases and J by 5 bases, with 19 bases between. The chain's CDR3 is CASSPAQGERYGYTF. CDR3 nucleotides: TGTGCCAGCAGTCCCGCCCAGGGAGAACGATATGGCTACACCTTC.